These T cell receptor beta chains were read from a single sample in a study of T cells in Graves' hyperthyroidism and ophthalmopathy. MiXCR, applied by TCRdb to the multiplex PCR reads, yields one record per CDR3 protein. The table has around 300,000 distinct CDR3 sequences, 13% seen once. Sequencing was performed on blood. These receptors originate from a woman in her 30s with Graves' hyperthyroidism that later progressed to Graves' ophthalmopathy. Both conserved end residues are part of each CDR3. The D gene is left open where the match is weak. Rows may omit the clone size; those that give it use once, few, many or a size class.

few	TRBV7-9	TRBD1	TRBJ1-3	TGTGCCAGCAGCTCCGGGACAGGGCTCACTATCTCTGGAAACACCATATATTTT	CASSSGTGLTISGNTIYF
many	TRBV7-2	-	TRBJ2-5	TGTGCCAGCAGCTTAGCGGTGATTAGGGAAGAGTCCCAGTACTTC	CASSLAVIREESQYF
-	TRBV5-6	TRBD2	TRBJ2-1	TGTGCCAGCAGCTATCCTAGCGGGAGGGAGGTGCAGTTCTTC	CASSYPSGREVQFF
-	TRBV6-6	-	TRBJ2-1	TGTGCCAGCAGTTACTCCGGGGATGAGCAGTTCTTC	CASSYSGDEQFF
many	TRBV6-2/TRBV6-3	TRBD2	TRBJ2-7	TGTGCCAGCAGTTCTAGCGGGAGAGGAGAGCAGTACTTC	CASSSSGRGEQYF
-	TRBV7-2	TRBD2	TRBJ2-7	TGTGCCAGCAGAGAAACTAGCGGGAGCTCCTACGAGCAGTACTTC	CASRETSGSSYEQYF
many	TRBV6-1	TRBD2	TRBJ2-3	TGTGCCAGCAGTTTCAGCGGGGTCCCCACAGATACGCAGTATTTT	CASSFSGVPTDTQYF
many	TRBV28	-	TRBJ1-1	TGTGCCAGCAGTTTTCGGCAGCAGTACACTGAAGCTTTCTTT	CASSFRQQYTEAFF
few	TRBV6-1	-	TRBJ1-1	TGTGCCAGCAGTGAAGTGGAGGCCAGTTCGAGGCCTGAAGCTTTCTTT	CASSEVEASSRPEAFF
many	TRBV20-1	-	TRBJ2-1	TGCAGTGCTAGAGTTTCGGACAGCTACAATGAGCAGTTCTTC	CSARVSDSYNEQFF
many	TRBV6-5	TRBD2	TRBJ2-1	TGTGCCAGCAGTTACGAGCGGGCTAGCGGGATTTGGAATGAGCAGTTCTTC	CASSYERASGIWNEQFF
few	TRBV7-9	-	TRBJ1-4	TGTGCCAGCACCCCATGGGGGGATGAAAAACTGTTTTTT	CASTPWGDEKLFF
-	TRBV7-8	TRBD1	TRBJ2-5	TGTGCCAGCAGTTGGAGACAGGGCCAAGAGACCCAGTACTTC	CASSWRQGQETQYF
many	TRBV13	TRBD1	TRBJ2-7	TGTGCCAGCAGCTCCGTGGCAGGGGGCTACGAGCAGTACTTC	CASSSVAGGYEQYF
many	TRBV19	-	TRBJ1-1	TGTGCCAGTAGTATGAGGACGGGGAACACTGAAGCTTTCTTT	CASSMRTGNTEAFF
many	TRBV28	TRBD1	TRBJ2-1	TGTGCCAGCAGTTTAAGGTTTTACAGGGGGGCCAATGAGCAGTTCTTC	CASSLRFYRGANEQFF
many	TRBV6-6	-	TRBJ2-3	TGTGCCAGCAGTTACTCAAGGGTTAGCACAGATACGCAGTATTTT	CASSYSRVSTDTQYF
many	TRBV28	-	TRBJ2-3	TGTGCCAGCATGGCCCCCAGCGGACCCACAGATACGCAGTATTTT	CASMAPSGPTDTQYF
many	TRBV28	TRBD2	TRBJ2-3	TGTGCCAGCAGATTAAGCGGGATAGCTGGAGATACGCAGTATTTT	CASRLSGIAGDTQYF
few	TRBV20-1	TRBD2	TRBJ2-1	TGCAGTGCTAGAGATCATAGCGGGAGAGCGGGGGCCTACAATGAGCAGTTCTTC	CSARDHSGRAGAYNEQFF
many	TRBV29-1	-	TRBJ2-5	TGCAGCGCAGACAGATGGGAGACCCAGTACTTC	CSADRWETQYF
-	TRBV7-9	-	TRBJ2-5	TGTGCCAGCAGCCTTGGCAGGGCTGGGGAGACCCAGTACTTC	CASSLGRAGETQYF
many	TRBV24-1	TRBD1	TRBJ1-5	TGTGCCCCCTCAGGGGGGCCATTACGGCATCAGCCCCAGCATTTT	CAPSGGPLRHQPQHF
many	TRBV20-1	TRBD1	TRBJ2-2	TGCAGTGCCCTGGGACAGTCGAACACCGGGGAGCTGTTTTTT	CSALGQSNTGELFF
many	TRBV15	-	TRBJ2-3	TGTGCCACCAGCCGTGGGACAGATACGCAGTATTTT	CATSRGTDTQYF
many	TRBV5-1	-	TRBJ2-7	TGCGCCAGCAGCTCGGAGGGGGGAGGGAACTACGAGCAGTACTTC	CASSSEGGGNYEQYF
many	TRBV20-1	-	TRBJ2-1	TGCAGTGCTAGACCTAGCAGCCAGCAGTTCTTC	CSARPSSQQFF
few	TRBV18	TRBD2	TRBJ2-3	TGTGCCAGCTCACCGTCAGCCGCGGGAGGGAACACAGATACGCAGTATTTT	CASSPSAAGGNTDTQYF
many	TRBV7-6	-	TRBJ2-1	TGTGCCAGCAGCTTAGAAGGCGGCGGGGATGAGCAGTTCTTC	CASSLEGGGDEQFF
many	TRBV12-3/TRBV12-4	TRBD2	TRBJ2-2	TGTGCCAGCAGGCCAGGAAGGGGGACTAGCGGGACTTCGTACACCGGGGAGCTGTTTTTT	CASRPGRGTSGTSYTGELFF
many	TRBV27	-	TRBJ1-2	TGTGCCAGCAGTCACCAGGGACTCTATGGCTACACCTTC	CASSHQGLYGYTF
-	TRBV3-2	-	TRBJ2-1	TGTGCCAGCAGAATTCTTCCCGGGACTAGCGGGAGAGCCCATTTCAATGAGCAGTTCTTC	CASRILPGTSGRAHFNEQFF
few	TRBV7-2	-	TRBJ2-7	TGTGCCAGCAATTTAGGACGGCAGTCTTACGAGCAGTACTTC	CASNLGRQSYEQYF
-	TRBV19	-	TRBJ1-5	TGTGCCAGTAGTATACTGGGCCAGCCCCAGCATTTT	CASSILGQPQHF
few	TRBV10-3	-	TRBJ2-7	TGTGCCATCAGTGAGTCGATGGGTCCAACCTACGAGCAGTACTTC	CAISESMGPTYEQYF
many	TRBV28	TRBD1	TRBJ1-2	TGTGCCAGCAGTTTAATCGGGACAGGGGTCGGCTACACCTTC	CASSLIGTGVGYTF
many	TRBV19	-	TRBJ1-1	TGTGCCAGTAGTTCTGAAACAGCCGCTGAAGCTTTCTTT	CASSSETAAEAFF